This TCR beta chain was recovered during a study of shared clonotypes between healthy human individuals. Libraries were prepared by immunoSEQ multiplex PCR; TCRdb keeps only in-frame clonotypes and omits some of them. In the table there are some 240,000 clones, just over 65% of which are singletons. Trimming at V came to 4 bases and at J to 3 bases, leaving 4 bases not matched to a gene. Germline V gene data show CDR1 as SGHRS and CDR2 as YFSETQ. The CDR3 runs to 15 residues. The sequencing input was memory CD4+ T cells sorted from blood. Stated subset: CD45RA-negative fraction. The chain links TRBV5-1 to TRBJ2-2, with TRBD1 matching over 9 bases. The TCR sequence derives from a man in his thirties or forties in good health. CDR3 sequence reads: CASSDGQGHTGELFF. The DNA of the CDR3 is TGCGCCAGCAGCGACGGACAGGGGCACACCGGGGAGCTGTTTTTT.